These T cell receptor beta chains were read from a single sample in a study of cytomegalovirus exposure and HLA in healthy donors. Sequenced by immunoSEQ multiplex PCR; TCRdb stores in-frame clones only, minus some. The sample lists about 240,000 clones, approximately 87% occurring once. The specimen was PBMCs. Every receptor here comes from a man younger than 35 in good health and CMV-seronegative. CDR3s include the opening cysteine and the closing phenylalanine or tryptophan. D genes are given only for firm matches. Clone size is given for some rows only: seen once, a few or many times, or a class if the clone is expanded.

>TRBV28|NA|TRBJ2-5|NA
CASSFGFAETQYF
TGTGCCAGCAGTTTTGGCTTTGCAGAGACCCAGTACTTC
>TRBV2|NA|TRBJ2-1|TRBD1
CASRLRDRGYEQFF
TGTGCCAGCAGGCTCCGGGACAGGGGATATGAGCAGTTCTTC
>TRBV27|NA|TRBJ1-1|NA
CASSNVPKREIPEAFF
TGTGCCAGCTCGAACGTCCCCAAACGGGAGATACCTGAAGCTTTCTTT
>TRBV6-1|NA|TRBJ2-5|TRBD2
CASSVGLAEQETQYF
TGTGCCAGCAGTGTCGGACTAGCGGAGCAAGAGACCCAGTACTTC
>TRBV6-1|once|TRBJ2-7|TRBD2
CASSEESWLAGWNEQYF
TGTGCCAGCAGTGAAGAAAGTTGGCTAGCGGGGTGGAACGAGCAGTACTTC
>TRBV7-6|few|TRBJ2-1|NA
CASSLATGEGDEQFF
TGTGCCAGCAGCTTAGCGACGGGGGAAGGCGATGAGCAGTTCTTC
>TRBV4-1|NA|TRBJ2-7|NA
CASSQGGKGAGEQYF
TGCGCCAGCAGCCAAGGAGGAAAGGGGGCGGGGGAGCAGTACTTC
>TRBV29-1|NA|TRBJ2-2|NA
CSVEYRDINTGELFF
TGCAGCGTCGAATACCGGGACATTAACACCGGGGAGCTGTTTTTT
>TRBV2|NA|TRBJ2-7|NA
CASSLGDLNEQYF
TGTGCCAGCAGTTTAGGGGATCTCAACGAGCAGTACTTC
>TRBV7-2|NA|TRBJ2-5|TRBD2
CASRESSGRETQYF
TGTGCCAGCAGGGAGTCTAGCGGGAGAGAGACCCAGTACTTC
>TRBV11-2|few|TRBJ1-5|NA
CASSGRQALHQPQHF
TGTGCCAGCAGCGGAAGACAAGCCCTCCATCAGCCCCAGCATTTT
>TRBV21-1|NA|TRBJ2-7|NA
CASSKESTTQYF
TGTGCCAGCAGCAAAGAATCCACAACGCAGTACTTC
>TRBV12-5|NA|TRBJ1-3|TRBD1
CASGLDREGNTIYF
TGTGCTAGTGGTCTCGACAGGGAGGGAAACACCATATATTTT
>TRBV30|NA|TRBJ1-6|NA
CAWSRDISFSPLHF
TGTGCCTGGTCCCGGGACATAAGCTTCTCACCCCTCCACTTT
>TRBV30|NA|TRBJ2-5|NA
CAWSHGGETQYF
TGTGCCTGGAGTCACGGGGGAGAGACCCAGTACTTC
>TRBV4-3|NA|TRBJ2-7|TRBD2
CASSRGTSVSYEQYF
TGCGCCAGCAGCCGCGGGACTAGCGTCTCCTACGAGCAGTACTTC
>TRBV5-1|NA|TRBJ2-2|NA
CASSYDLGGNTGELFF
TGCGCCAGCAGTTATGACCTCGGGGGGAACACCGGGGAGCTGTTTTTT
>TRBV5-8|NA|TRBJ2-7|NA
CASSLGLAPGYF
TGTGCCAGCAGCCTAGGTTTGGCCCCTGGATACTTC
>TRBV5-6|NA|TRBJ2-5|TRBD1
CASSLRSGQFETQYF
TGTGCCAGCAGCTTACGCTCGGGACAGTTCGAGACCCAGTACTTC
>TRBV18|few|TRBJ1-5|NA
CASSPRDGQPQHF
TGTGCCAGCTCACCCCGCGATGGTCAGCCCCAGCATTTT
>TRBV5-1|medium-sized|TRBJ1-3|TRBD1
CASSWGTGHSGNTIYF
TGCGCCAGCAGCTGGGGGACAGGACACTCTGGAAACACCATATATTTT
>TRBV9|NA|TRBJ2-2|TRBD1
CASSAGQGSPGELFF
TGTGCCAGCAGCGCGGGACAGGGAAGTCCCGGGGAGCTGTTTTTT
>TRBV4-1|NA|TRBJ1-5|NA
CASSQEGWGYSNQPQHF
TGCGCCAGCAGCCAAGAGGGATGGGGCTATAGCAATCAGCCCCAGCATTTT
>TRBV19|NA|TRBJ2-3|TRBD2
CASSRGLADIGSDTQYF
TGTGCCAGTAGTAGAGGACTAGCTGATATCGGGTCAGATACGCAGTATTTT
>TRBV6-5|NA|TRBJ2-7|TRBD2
CASSSGLAGGYEQYF
TGTGCCAGCAGTTCCGGACTAGCGGGCGGCTACGAGCAGTACTTC
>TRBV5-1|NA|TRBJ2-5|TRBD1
CASSSMGQQETQYF
TGCGCCAGCAGTTCTATGGGACAGCAAGAGACCCAGTACTTC
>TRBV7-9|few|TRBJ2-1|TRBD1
CASSGTGESKSSYNEQFF
TGTGCCAGCTCCGGGACAGGTGAATCGAAGAGCTCCTACAATGAGCAGTTCTTC
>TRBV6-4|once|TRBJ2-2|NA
CASSEVIGHRAELFF
TGTGCCAGCAGTGAAGTTATAGGACACCGCGCGGAGCTGTTTTTT
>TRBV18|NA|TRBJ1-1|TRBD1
CASSTRTGGYGTEAFF
TGTGCCAGCTCAACAAGGACAGGGGGCTATGGCACTGAAGCTTTCTTT
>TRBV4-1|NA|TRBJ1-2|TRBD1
CASSRDRGSRGYTF
TGCGCCAGCAGCCGGGACAGGGGGTCTCGTGGCTACACCTTC
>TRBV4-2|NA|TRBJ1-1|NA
CASSREETEMNTEAFF
TGTGCCAGCAGCCGTGAGGAGACAGAGATGAACACTGAAGCTTTCTTT
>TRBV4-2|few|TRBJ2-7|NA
CASSRGLSSYEQYF
TGTGCCAGCAGCCGGGGACTGTCCTCCTACGAGCAGTACTTC
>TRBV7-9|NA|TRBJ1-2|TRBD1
CASSLALTGGSYTF
TGTGCCAGCAGCTTAGCCCTGACAGGGGGAAGCTACACCTTC
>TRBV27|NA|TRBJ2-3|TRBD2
CASSKLAGASTDTQYF
TGTGCCAGCAGTAAACTAGCGGGAGCGAGCACAGATACGCAGTATTTT
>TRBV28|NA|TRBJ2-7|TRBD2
CASSLNRLAGEPGSYEQYF
TGTGCCAGCAGTTTAAATCGGCTAGCGGGAGAACCCGGCTCCTACGAGCAGTACTTC
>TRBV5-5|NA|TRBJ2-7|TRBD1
CASRKMGQGSYEQYF
TGTGCCAGCAGGAAGATGGGACAGGGGTCCTACGAGCAGTACTTC
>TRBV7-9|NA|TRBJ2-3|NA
CASRPTSSDTQYF
TGTGCCAGCAGGCCCACTAGTTCCGATACGCAGTATTTT
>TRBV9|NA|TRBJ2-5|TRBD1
CASSGKLGTGEETQYF
TGTGCCAGCAGCGGCAAACTCGGGACAGGGGAAGAGACCCAGTACTTC
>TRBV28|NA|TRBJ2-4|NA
CASSVHRENIQYF
TGTGCCAGCAGTGTACACAGGGAAAACATTCAGTACTTC
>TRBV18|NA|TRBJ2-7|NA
CASSRQRSSYEQYF
TGTGCCAGCTCACGACAGAGGAGCTCCTACGAGCAGTACTTC
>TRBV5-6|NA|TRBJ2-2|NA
CASSLGLHANTGELFF
TGTGCCAGCAGCCTAGGACTACACGCGAACACCGGGGAGCTGTTTTTT
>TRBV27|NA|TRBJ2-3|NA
CASRKNQATDTQYF
TGTGCCAGCAGAAAAAATCAGGCCACAGATACGCAGTATTTT
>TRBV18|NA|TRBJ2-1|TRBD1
CASSTGGGYNEQFF
TGTGCCAGCTCCACAGGGGGCGGCTACAATGAGCAGTTCTTC
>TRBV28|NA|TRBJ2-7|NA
CASSRYEQYF
TGTGCCAGCAGTCGCTACGAGCAGTACTTC
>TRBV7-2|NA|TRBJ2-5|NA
CASSLGRETQYF
TGTGCCAGCAGCTTGGGGCGGGAGACCCAGTACTTC
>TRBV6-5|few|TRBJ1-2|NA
CASGRGGGYTF
TGTGCCAGCGGCAGGGGCGGTGGCTACACCTTC
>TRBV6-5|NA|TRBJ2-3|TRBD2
CASSSSGGGVGDTQYF
TGTGCCAGCAGTTCCTCGGGCGGGGGGGTTGGAGATACGCAGTATTTT
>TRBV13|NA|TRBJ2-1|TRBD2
CASSLGIAGAEQFF
TGTGCCAGCAGCTTAGGGATAGCGGGAGCTGAGCAGTTCTTC
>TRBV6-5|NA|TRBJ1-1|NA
CASNTGTEAFF
TGTGCCAGCAATACGGGAACTGAAGCTTTCTTT
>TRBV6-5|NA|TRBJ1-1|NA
CASRPTGNTEAFF
TGTGCCAGCAGGCCCACAGGGAACACTGAAGCTTTCTTT
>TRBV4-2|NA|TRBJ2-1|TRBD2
CASSLDAGANEQFF
TGTGCCAGCAGCCTAGACGCGGGAGCCAATGAGCAGTTCTTC
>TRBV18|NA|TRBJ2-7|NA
CASSPRAGAYEQYF
TGTGCCAGCTCACCACGGGCAGGGGCCTACGAGCAGTACTTC
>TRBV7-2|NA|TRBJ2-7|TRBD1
CASSSTGQGGYEQYF
TGTGCCAGCAGCTCGACGGGACAGGGGGGTTACGAGCAGTACTTC
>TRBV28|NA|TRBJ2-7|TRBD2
CASSSEVRGVTYEQYF
TGTGCCAGCAGTTCTGAAGTCCGGGGGGTTACCTACGAGCAGTACTTC
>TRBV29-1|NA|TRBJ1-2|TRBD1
CSAVSDRGYGGYTF
TGCAGCGCTGTATCGGACAGGGGATACGGTGGCTACACCTTC
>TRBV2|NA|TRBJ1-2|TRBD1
CASSPRQGASYGYTF
TGTGCCAGCAGTCCTCGACAGGGGGCGAGCTATGGCTACACCTTC
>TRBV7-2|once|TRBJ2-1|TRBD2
CASRSGTSGYNEQFF
TGTGCCAGCAGATCCGGGACTAGCGGATACAATGAGCAGTTCTTC
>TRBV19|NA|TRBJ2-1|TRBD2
CASSKRGSYNEQFF
TGTGCCAGTAGTAAGCGGGGCTCCTACAATGAGCAGTTCTTC